Listed here are 21 T cell receptor beta chains from one sample, sequenced in a study of spatial heterogeneity in lung cancer. TCRdb reprocessed the 5' RACE reads via MiXCR and lists one record per CDR3 protein. The data contain around 92,000 distinct CDR3 sequences, less than 15% of them seen just once; the ten biggest clones take up over 40%. The time point was: sample taken at primary tumor resection. Sequences were derived from PBMCs, sampled at surgery. The source of these receptors is a male donor with early-stage non-small cell lung cancer.

The chain couples TRBV29-1 to TRBJ2-1, with D perhaps assigned TRBD1 or TRBD2 (5 bases each). There are 16 residues in the CDR3. Germline CDR1 and CDR2: SQVTM and ANQGSEA. V gave up 7 bases and J gave up 4 bases, with 23 bases separating them. The CDR3, as DNA: TGCAGCGCCAAAGGGACGGCCGGATTAGCGTACAATGAGCAGTTCTTC. Translation gives CSAKGTAGLAYNEQFF.

This rearrangement joins TRBV13 to TRBJ1-1; D not certain. V was trimmed by 0 bases and J by 5 bases, leaving 13 bases between them. The CDR3 totals 15 residues. Looked up from germline, CDR1 is PRHDT and CDR2 is FYEKMQ (reference sequence). The DNA of the CDR3 is TGTGCCAGCAGCTTAGGGCGCGTCGCGGCTACTGAAGCTTTCTTT. Translating it yields CASSLGRVAATEAFF.

V and J are TRBV28 and TRBJ2-3; TRBD1 matches at 10 bases. Losses at the gene ends were 8 bases for V and 5 bases for J; bases not matched to a gene: 10. CDR3 length: 15 amino acids. Germline V gives CDR1 MDHEN, CDR2 SYDVKM. The CDR3, as DNA: TGTGCCAGCCGTTGGGTAGGACAGGGGGTAGATACGCAGTATTTT. Its protein is CASRWVGQGVDTQYF.

This clonotype was recorded a few times. The chain combines TRBV10-3 with TRBJ2-5; no reliable D call. V dropped 10 bases and J dropped 5 bases, with 17 bases sitting between them. Germline V gene sequence: CDR1 ENHRY, CDR2 SYGVKD. There are 13 residues in the CDR3. CDR3 DNA: TGTGCCAGTGGGCATGGTAGCCCGGAGACCCAGTACTTC. Translated: CASGHGSPETQYF.

The gene calls are TRBV3-1 and TRBJ2-7; D may be TRBD2 (6 bases). From germline, CDR1 is LGHDT and CDR2 YNNKEL (reference sequence). With 0 bases removed from V and 4 bases from J, the gap between germline ends came to 10 bases. This CDR3 contains 14 residues. As DNA, the CDR3 is TGTGCCAGCAGCCAAGATTCGCGGGGTTACGAGCAGTACTTC. This encodes CASSQDSRGYEQYF.

The chain links TRBV6-2 or TRBV6-3 to TRBJ2-1, with 10 nucleotides matching TRBD1. The germline CDR1 and CDR2 sequences are MNHEY and SVGEGT. Trimming took 2 bases from V and 8 from J; bases not matched to a gene: 12. This CDR3 contains 17 residues. Here the CDR3 DNA reads TGTGCCAGCAGTTACGTTTCTAGCGGACAGGGGGTCGATGAGCAGTTCTTC. This codes for CASSYVSSGQGVDEQFF.

This clonotype was counted only a few times. The chain combines TRBV7-9 with TRBJ2-7; D possibly corresponds to TRBD1 (7 bases). V dropped 1 base and J dropped 0 bases, with 16 bases sitting between them. The CDR3 consists of 17 residues. Germline CDR1 SEHNR, CDR2 FQNEAQ (reference sequence). CDR3 nucleotides: TGTGCCAGCAGCTTAGTGTCCCAGGGGGGCCTCTCCTACGAGCAGTACTTC. The encoded protein is CASSLVSQGGLSYEQYF. The variable domain in full, completed from reference TRBV7-9 and TRBJ2-7, reads DTGVSQNPRHKITKRGQNVTFRCDPISEHNRLYWYRQTLGQGPEFLTYFQNEAQLEKSRLLSDRFSAERPKGSFSTLEIQRTEQGDSAMYLCASSLVSQGGLSYEQYFGPGTRLTVT.

This clonotype came up a few times. V gene TRBV4-3 combines with J gene TRBJ1-2; D gene unclear. Germline CDR1 and CDR2: LGHNA and YSLEER. This CDR3 is 16 amino acids long. V shed 0 bases and J shed 2 bases, with 13 bases lying between them. The CDR3 region is CASSQDLGRANYGYTF. CDR3 in DNA: TGCGCCAGCAGCCAAGATTTAGGGCGCGCCAACTATGGCTACACCTTC.

This clonotype was recorded many times. This chain uses TRBV3-1 with TRBJ2-2; TRBD2 aligns across 7 bases. Germline CDR1 LGHDT, CDR2 YNNKEL (reference sequence). The CDR3 loop spans 14 amino acids. Germline trimming cut 0 bases from V and 7 bases from J; bases unmatched to any gene: 2. The CDR3 sequence is CASSQEREDGELFF. The CDR3 nucleotides are TGTGCCAGCAGCCAAGAACGGGAGGACGGGGAGCTGTTTTTT.

This chain links TRBV12-3 or TRBV12-4 with TRBJ2-2; the D call may be TRBD1 or TRBD2 (6 bases each). The CDR3 sequence is 16 residues long. V dropped 4 bases and J dropped 5 bases, with 17 bases sitting between them. This chain's CDR3 is CASSSRTGAGTGELFF. The DNA for the CDR3 is TGTGCCAGCAGTTCCCGAACGGGGGCGGGAACCGGGGAGCTGTTTTTT.

The sample holds a few counts of this clonotype. V usage is TRBV9 and J usage is TRBJ2-5, with D unclear. The ends were cut back, 4 bases at V and 3 bases at J, with 10 bases in the middle. The CDR3 is made up of 13 amino acids. CDR1 is SGDLS, CDR2 YYNGEE, per germline. This chain's CDR3 is CASSPHREETQYF. CDR3 coding DNA: TGTGCCAGCAGCCCTCACAGAGAAGAGACCCAGTACTTC. Drawing the rest from reference TRBV9 and TRBJ2-5, the complete variable domain is DSGVTQTPKHLITATGQRVTLRCSPRSGDLSVYWYQQSLDQGLQFLIQYYNGEERAKGNILERFSAQQFPDLHSELNLSSLELGDSALYFCASSPHREETQYFGPGTRLLVL.

The chain recombines TRBV15 with TRBJ2-7, with TRBD1 as a possible D gene (7 bases). Germline CDR1 is LNHNV and CDR2 is YYDKDF (reference sequence). The CDR3 runs to 15 residues. The ends were cut back, 3 bases at V and 7 bases at J, with 19 bases in the middle. The CDR3 region is CATSSGQDNRGEQYF. DNA of the CDR3: TGTGCCACCAGCAGTGGACAGGACAACCGGGGGGAGCAGTACTTC.

This clonotype was found a few times. The chain links TRBV13 to TRBJ1-6, with a tentative D call TRBD1 (5 bases). The CDR3 is 14 amino acids. Trimming took 5 bases from V and 5 from J, leaving 10 bases between them. The germline V gene has CDR1 PRHDT and CDR2 FYEKMQ (reference sequence). CDR3 bases: TGTGCCAGCAGCAGGGGACGGAATAATTCACCCCTCCACTTT. It is translated as CASSRGRNNSPLHF.

The gene calls are TRBV5-1 and TRBJ2-7, with D possibly TRBD2 on 5 matching bases. There are 16 residues in the CDR3. The ends were cut back, 3 bases at V and 7 bases at J, with 23 bases in the middle. Germline V gene lookup returns CDR1 SGHRS and CDR2 YFSETQ. CDR3 protein: CASSWKRGESFWEQYF. Here the CDR3 DNA reads TGCGCCAGCAGCTGGAAGCGTGGGGAGTCGTTCTGGGAGCAGTACTTC.

This clonotype was recorded a few times. The rearrangement uses TRBV7-9 and TRBJ2-6; D is ambiguous. Germline V gene lookup returns CDR1 SEHNR and CDR2 FQNEAQ (reference sequence). The CDR3 sequence is 15 residues long. The V end was cut by 1 base, the J end by 0 bases, with 4 bases between. In DNA form, the CDR3 reads TGTGCCAGCAGCTTAGTCGGCTCTGGGGCCAACGTCCTGACTTTC. It yields the protein CASSLVGSGANVLTF.

At least ten counts were recorded for this clonotype. The chain uses TRBV6-5 and TRBJ1-5; a possible D gene is TRBD1 (5 bases). Germline CDR1 reads MNHEY; CDR2 reads SVGAGI. Trimming removed 0 bases from V and 6 bases from J, with 9 bases in between. The CDR3 length is 14 residues. The CDR3 reads CASSYSGDGQPQHF. CDR3 in DNA: TGTGCCAGCAGTTACTCGGGGGATGGTCAGCCCCAGCATTTT.

The chain is built from TRBV7-9 and TRBJ1-1; D not certain. The germline V and J ends were trimmed by 0 bases and 1 base, with 12 bases remaining between them. This CDR3 is built from 16 residues. In germline, CDR1 is SEHNR, CDR2 FQNEAQ (reference sequence). CDR3 amino acids: CASSLAVDRKNTEAFF. CDR3 sequence (DNA): TGTGCCAGCAGCTTAGCGGTGGACCGAAAGAACACTGAAGCTTTCTTT.

This clonotype was detected a few times. J is TRBJ2-3 and V is TRBV4-2; D may be TRBD2 (6 bases). This CDR3 spans 15 amino acids. Germline V gene data show CDR1 as LGHNA and CDR2 as YNFKEQ. Trimming took 1 base from V and 5 from J, leaving 13 bases between them. The CDR3 DNA is TGTGCCAGCAGCCAAGGTCGGCGGGAAGAAGATACGCAGTATTTT. Its protein is CASSQGRREEDTQYF.

Only a few counts were recorded for this clonotype. The chain carries TRBV7-6 and TRBJ2-5, with D perhaps matching TRBD2 (7 bases). The V end lost 1 base, the J end lost 3 bases, and 12 bases lay between the germline ends. CDR1 and CDR2 (germline): SGHVS, FNYEAQ. The CDR3 sequence is 15 residues long. CDR3 DNA: TGTGCCAGCAGCTTAGGGGGGGGCCGTAAAGAGACCCAGTACTTC. Protein product: CASSLGGGRKETQYF.

The sample holds a few counts of this clonotype. V and J are TRBV4-3 and TRBJ1-6; 9 positions match TRBD1. The ends lost 0 bases at V and 6 bases at J; junction bases unmatched: 3. This CDR3 has 16 residues. Looked up from germline, CDR1 is LGHNA and CDR2 is YSLEER. The CDR3 protein is CASSQEGQGSNSPLHF. The CDR3 nucleotides are TGCGCCAGCAGCCAAGAGGGACAGGGATCTAATTCACCCCTCCACTTT.

The V call is TRBV7-3, the J call TRBJ2-2; the match to TRBD1 covers 8 bases. From germline, CDR1 is SGHTA and CDR2 FQGTGA. The CDR3 extends over 13 amino acids. The J segment lost 5 bases and the V segment lost 4 bases, leaving 0 bases of the junction unmatched. CDR3 in amino acids: CASSWTGTGELFF. The CDR3 DNA reads TGTGCCAGCAGCTGGACAGGGACCGGGGAGCTGTTTTTT.